The source of this T cell receptor (beta chain) is a study of T cells in Graves' hyperthyroidism and ophthalmopathy. TCR beta CDR3 sequences were amplified from RNA transcripts. With the HTBI primer set, the TCR CDR3 went through a first round of RT-PCR. TCRdb re-analysed the multiplex PCR reads in MiXCR, keeping a single row per CDR3 protein. The sample holds about 600,000 distinct CDR3 sequences; 14% are singletons and the top ten take over 6%. Germline assignment: CDR1 LNHDA and CDR2 SQIVND (reference sequence). The CDR3 length is 12 residues. After removal of 9 bases from V and 8 bases from J, the junction contained 4 bases not matched to a gene. Using around 10 ml of fresh peripheral blood, PBMCs were prepared. This clonotype was found many times.

This TCR was recovered from a woman aged 18-35 years with Graves' ophthalmopathy. Sequencing was carried out using blood. The chain combines TRBV19 with TRBJ2-3; 11 bases line up with TRBD2. The CDR3 loop reads CASGTSGTTQYF. CDR3 nucleotides: TGTGCCAGCGGGACTAGCGGCACTACGCAGTATTTT.